The clone carrying this T cell receptor beta chain was seen a few times. The antigen remains unidentified. This CDR3 region has 16 residues. V was shortened by 3 bases and J by 0 bases, with 13 bases between the two germline ends. Germline V gives CDR1 SGDLS, CDR2 YYNGEE. Every donor gave approximately 10 milliliters of peripheral blood. The data were obtained in a study of blood T cells in healthy people across ages. Alongside a J-beta primer mix, a sample-barcoded 5' primer served in a second PCR lasting roughly 7 to 11 cycles. TCRdb reprocessed the 5' RACE reads via MiXCR and lists one record per CDR3 protein. The sample lists some 700,000 distinct CDR3 sequences, roughly two fifths occurring once. Study-wide points: Naive T cell percentage and TCR beta diversity correlated strongly. Long-lived donors had more naive CD4+ cells and higher diversity than aged donors. Unsorted PBMCs ruled out conclusive naive versus antigen-experienced comparison.

This TCR came from a woman aged 60-70 years in good health. The material sequenced was blood. The V call is TRBV9, the J call TRBJ1-5; TRBD1 might be the D (5 bases). CDR3 bases: TGTGCCAGCAGCGGCGGGACGGGAAATAGCAATCAGCCCCAGCATTTT. Its protein is CASSGGTGNSNQPQHF.